The present TCR beta chain was sequenced within a study of blood T cell repertoires in COVID-19 (dated by TCRdb to 2020 to 2022). Describing the broader study: The collaborator samples originated in the United States, Italy and Spain and spanned the acute and convalescent phases of COVID-19. The material from the prospective study consisted of cDNA or gDNA derived from T cells, B-cell-depleted T cells, or PBMCs. Subjects who had been exposed to COVID-19, were actively infected with it, or had recovered from it provided the deeply sampled blood TCRbeta repertoires that made up the dataset. The repertoires were released in a freely available public database meant as a resource for research on the immune response to SARS-CoV-2. The samples were drawn from two sources: the first 160 participants of the ongoing ImmuneRACE study, and 950 to 1,500 subjects contributed by 6 global collaborators. A de-identified subject ID, COVID-19 status, age in years and sex were almost always included in the sample metadata. Where HLA class I and class II types were available, the types were taken from metadata supplied by the sample provider, not from assay-based typing. Summary of the overall study and its limitations: Clinical and demographic metadata were provided uncurated, with the amount varying by source and participant.

Points on this clone: Its antigen remains undetermined. The record has no base qualities; no much larger clone is one base away.

The CDR3 measures 15 amino acids from cysteine to phenylalanine. Only CDR3 DNA remains: 45 bases, in frame from the first base. Between the V and J ends, shortened by 5 bases and 3 bases respectively, the junction contains 13 bases. As encoded in the germline V gene, CDR1 is SGHVS while CDR2 is FNYEAQ. A second Seattle source provided samples from volunteer blood donors who had recovered from COVID-19. Each collaborating institution followed its own protocols to collect whole blood in K2EDTA tubes. Collaborator samples were shipped for TCRbeta analysis as frozen whole blood, isolated PBMCs, or DNA extracted from either sample type. TCRbeta CDR3 regions were amplified from genomic DNA by means of the immunoSEQ Assay, a bias-controlled multiplex PCR. Per the original workflow: Nucleated cell counts per sample were estimated from amplification of reference gene primers within the assay. To quantify the absolute abundance of each unique TCRbeta CDR3 rearrangement, sequence reads were collapsed and filtered. Productive Simpson clonality was computed per sample as the square root of Simpson's diversity index over productive rearrangements. Not all clones reach the TCRdb copy of this immuneACCESS table, which keeps in-frame sequences only. Checked studies attribute under half of the gap to unresolved V genes and leave the rest unexplained. V, J and clone size derive from that table, while D and trimming were established from the DNA sequence. Present in this sample are 160,000 or so clones, approximately 80% of which were seen just once. Of the sample, over 10% falls within the top ten clones.

The TCR was taken from a man in his 70s who had recovered from COVID-19. The sample was peripheral blood. The rearranged segments are TRBV7-6 and TRBJ1-4; a tentative D call is TRBD1 (5 bases match). CDR3 loop: CASSPWGRANEKLFF. The nucleotide sequence is given as TGTGCCAGCAGCCCGTGGGGGAGGGCTAATGAAAAACTGTTTTTT.